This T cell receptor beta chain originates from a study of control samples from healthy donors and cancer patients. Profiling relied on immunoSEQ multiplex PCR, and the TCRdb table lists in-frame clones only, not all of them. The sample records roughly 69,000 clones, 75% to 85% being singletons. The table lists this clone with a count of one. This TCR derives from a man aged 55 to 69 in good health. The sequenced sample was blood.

CDR3 loop: CATIASTGGSPLHF. The CDR3 DNA follows: TGTGCCACCATCGCATCGACAGGGGGATCACCCCTCCACTTT. This chain joins TRBV28 and TRBJ1-6, with TRBD1 matching 9 bases. Trimming at V came to 10 bases and at J to 10 bases, leaving 11 bases not matched to a gene. This CDR3 is built from 14 residues. The germline V gene encodes CDR1 MDHEN and CDR2 SYDVKM.